Listed here are 26 T cell receptor beta chains from one sample, sequenced in a study of blood T cell repertoires in COVID-19. Assay: immunoSEQ multiplex PCR; the TCRdb copy retains only in-frame clones and omits some. The data show under 170,000 clones, 75% to 90% seen once. What was sequenced was peripheral blood. The source of these receptors is a man in his 70s with acute or convalescent COVID-19.

The V call is TRBV6-1, the J call TRBJ2-3, with 10 bases matching TRBD2. Germline V gene sequence: CDR1 MNHNS, CDR2 SASEGT. The junction had 13 bases not matched to a gene; V was cut back by 10 bases and J by 6 bases. This CDR3 has 15 residues. Here the CDR3 DNA reads TGTGCCACCCACCCTAGGACTAGCGGTGGGGATACGCAGTATTTT. Residues: CATHPRTSGGDTQYF.

The rearrangement uses TRBV6-2 or TRBV6-3 and TRBJ1-2; TRBD1 is a possible D gene (5 bases). The germline CDR1 and CDR2 sequences are MNHEY and SVGEGT. This CDR3 region has 13 residues. The V end lost 2 bases, the J end lost 6 bases, and 10 bases lay between the germline ends. The CDR3 DNA sequence: TGTGCCAGCAGTTACGCCAGGGCTGATGGCTACACCTTC. The encoded protein is CASSYARADGYTF.

V and J are TRBV5-1 and TRBJ2-5; 8 nucleotides agree with TRBD2. CDR1 and CDR2 (germline): SGHRS, YFSETQ. The junction had 9 bases not matched to a gene; V was cut back by 7 bases and J by 4 bases. The CDR3 length is 14 residues. The CDR3 nucleotides read TGCGCCAGCTGGGGCGGGGGGCGAGGAGAGACCCAGTACTTC. This codes for CASWGGGRGETQYF.

The chain combines TRBV19 with TRBJ1-5; D possibly corresponds to TRBD1 (5 bases). The CDR3 consists of 13 residues. The germline gives CDR1 LNHDA, CDR2 SQIVND (reference sequence). V was shortened by 3 bases and J by 7 bases, with 10 bases between the two germline ends. The CDR3 reads CASSIDRDQPQHF. DNA of the CDR3: TGTGCCAGTAGTATCGACAGAGACCAGCCCCAGCATTTT.

The genes are TRBV28 and TRBJ2-7, with TRBD1 matching over 9 bases. The germline CDR1 and CDR2 sequences are MDHEN and SYDVKM. The CDR3 runs 14 residues. With V trimmed by 4 bases and J by 6 bases, 7 bases remained unmatched. The CDR3 is CASSSGQGRVEQYF. The CDR3, as DNA: TGTGCCAGCAGTTCGGGACAGGGAAGGGTCGAGCAGTACTTC. Complete variable domain (other parts from reference TRBV28 and TRBJ2-7): DVKVTQSSRYLVKRTGEKVFLECVQDMDHENMFWYRQDPGLGLRLIYFSYDVKMKEKGDIPEGYSVSREKKERFSLILESASTNQTSMYLCASSSGQGRVEQYFGPGTRLTVT.

This chain links TRBV5-1 with TRBJ1-2; D remains ambiguous. The CDR3 length is 12 residues. V gave up 0 bases and J gave up 6 bases, with 6 bases separating them. Germline V CDR1 and CDR2: SGHRS, YFSETQ. The CDR3 DNA follows: TGCGCCAGCAGCTTGGAGGGAGATGGCTACACCTTC. This encodes CASSLEGDGYTF.

The CDR3 spells CASTTSGGPQETQYF. CDR3 in DNA: TGTGCCAGCACGACTAGCGGGGGACCTCAAGAGACCCAGTACTTC. The J gene is TRBJ2-5, the V gene TRBV11-1, with TRBD2 matching 12 bases. V trimming: 7 bases; J trimming: 2 bases; junction bases outside the gene matches: 5. This CDR3 spans 15 amino acids. In germline, CDR1 is SGHAT, CDR2 FQDESV (reference sequence).

The gene calls are TRBV7-9 and TRBJ1-2; 9 bases match TRBD1. CDR1 is SEHNR, CDR2 FQNEAQ, per germline (reference sequence). The CDR3 has 14 amino acids. V shed 5 bases, J shed 7 bases, and the junction held 8 bases outside the gene matches. CDR3 sequence: CASSGTGLGSGYTF. CDR3 nucleotide sequence: TGTGCCAGCAGCGGGACAGGGCTTGGGTCTGGCTACACCTTC.

The chain has TRBV19 and TRBJ2-2, with D maybe TRBD1 (6 bases). Germline assignment: CDR1 LNHDA and CDR2 SQIVND (reference sequence). CDR3 length: 15 amino acids. Trimming removed 11 bases at V and 0 bases at J, with 16 bases between. CDR3 in amino acids: CAASEGHPNTGELFF. DNA for the CDR3: TGTGCCGCGTCAGAGGGACACCCGAACACCGGGGAGCTGTTTTTT. The full variable domain, completed using reference TRBV19 and TRBJ2-2, is DGGITQSPKYLFRKEGQNVTLSCEQNLNHDAMYWYRQDPGQGLRLIYYSQIVNDFQKGDIAEGYSVSREKKESFPLTVTSAQKNPTAFYLCAASEGHPNTGELFFGEGSRLTVL.

This clone appeared once. The sample holds other DNA sequences that translate to the same CDR3. This chain connects TRBV5-1 to TRBJ2-3; the match to TRBD2 covers 9 bases. In germline, CDR1 is SGHRS, CDR2 YFSETQ. The CDR3 sequence is 16 residues long. J was trimmed by 2 bases and V by 0 bases; bases with no gene match: 4. CDR3 DNA: TGCGCCAGCAGCTTGGGGCTAGCGGGGTCCACAGATACGCAGTATTTT. Protein: CASSLGLAGSTDTQYF.

Concerning this clone: Other DNA sequences in the sample encode the same CDR3. The V and J genes are TRBV7-6 and TRBJ2-7; possible D gene TRBD1, 7 bases. Germline CDR1 is SGHVS and CDR2 is FNYEAQ. This CDR3 is built from 13 residues. V gave up 3 bases and J gave up 6 bases, with 12 bases separating them. The CDR3 DNA sequence: TGTGCCAGCAGCTTGGAGGGGGCTCGCGAGCAGTACTTC. Amino acids: CASSLEGAREQYF.

The chain links TRBV19 to TRBJ2-7; D is perhaps TRBD2 (5 bases). Germline values: CDR1 LNHDA, CDR2 SQIVND (reference sequence). CDR3 length: 16 amino acids. V lost 4 bases and J 1 base, leaving 17 bases between the germline ends. This chain's CDR3 is CASSTPESAGSYEQYF. The CDR3 nucleotides are TGTGCCAGTAGTACGCCCGAGTCGGCGGGTTCCTACGAGCAGTACTTC.

J is TRBJ1-3 and V is TRBV6-5; 8 bases fit TRBD1. The length of the CDR3 is 15 residues. Germline CDR1 is MNHEY and CDR2 is SVGAGI. V trimming: 5 bases; J trimming: 0 bases; junction bases outside the gene matches: 3. The CDR3 coding sequence is TGTGCCAGCAGTCTTCAGGGGGCCTCTGGAAACACCATATATTTT. This gives the protein CASSLQGASGNTIYF.

The rearrangement joins TRBV19 to TRBJ2-4, with a possible D match to TRBD2 (5 bases). This CDR3 comprises 13 residues. V was shortened by 5 bases and J by 4 bases, with 9 bases between the two germline ends. In germline, CDR1 is LNHDA, CDR2 SQIVND (reference sequence). The CDR3 here is CASSSGLKNIQYF. In DNA, the CDR3 is TGTGCCAGTAGTTCCGGACTTAAAAACATTCAGTACTTC.

The CDR3 loop is CASSLAQTDTQYF. CDR3 in DNA: TGTGCCAGCAGCTTGGCCCAAACAGATACGCAGTATTTT. The V gene is TRBV5-4, the J gene TRBJ2-3; D is undetermined. V was pared by 0 bases and J by 3 bases, with 5 bases between. Germline CDR1 is SGHNT and CDR2 is YYREEE (reference sequence). This CDR3 has 13 residues. Supplemented by reference TRBV5-4 and TRBJ2-3, the full variable domain reads ETGVTQSPTHLIKTRGQQVTLRCSSQSGHNTVSWYQQALGQGPQFIFQYYREEENGRGNFPPRFSGLQFPNYSSELNVNALELDDSALYLCASSLAQTDTQYFGPGTRLTVL.

The chain uses TRBV5-1 and TRBJ1-6, with 7 bases identical to TRBD1. With V trimmed by 2 bases and J by 9 bases, 5 bases remained unmatched. CDR1 is SGHRS and CDR2 is YFSETQ in the germline V gene. The CDR3 is 14 amino acids. CDR3 amino acids: CASSFGTDGSPLHF. The CDR3 DNA reads TGCGCCAGCAGCTTTGGGACAGACGGTTCACCCCTCCACTTT. Variable domain in full (rest from reference TRBV5-1 and TRBJ1-6): KAGVTQTPRYLIKTRGQQVTLSCSPISGHRSVSWYQQTPGQGLQFLFEYFSETQRNKGNFPGRFSGRQFSNSRSEMNVSTLELGDSALYLCASSFGTDGSPLHFGNGTRLTVT.

V and J are TRBV19 and TRBJ1-1; possible D gene TRBD1, 5 bases. Germline loops: CDR1 LNHDA, CDR2 SQIVND (reference sequence). V dropped 1 base and J dropped 5 bases, with 11 bases sitting between them. This CDR3 has 14 amino acids. The CDR3 reads CASSIAGGWTEAFF. Here the CDR3 DNA reads TGTGCCAGTAGTATAGCGGGGGGTTGGACTGAAGCTTTCTTT.

V gene TRBV5-1 combines with J gene TRBJ1-4; D is perhaps TRBD1 (6 bases). The V and J ends lost 0 bases and 8 bases respectively, with 17 bases between them. Per the germline V gene, CDR1 is SGHRS and CDR2 is YFSETQ. This CDR3 region has 16 residues. The CDR3 loop reads CASSLAPTGMGEKLFF. CDR3 nucleotide sequence: TGCGCCAGCAGCTTGGCCCCCACAGGGATGGGCGAAAAACTGTTTTTT.

V gene TRBV5-5 combines with J gene TRBJ2-3, with TRBD2 identical over 7 bases. J gave up 1 base and V 0 bases, and 2 bases lay outside the gene matches. The V gene's germline CDR1 is SGHKS and CDR2 YYEKEE (reference sequence). The CDR3 is 15 amino acids. CDR3 DNA: TGTGCCAGCAGCTTGGAGCGGGGACGCACAGATACGCAGTATTTT. Protein product: CASSLERGRTDTQYF.

This sequence joins TRBV7-3 and TRBJ2-1, with 14 nucleotides matching TRBD2. The CDR3 is 15 residues long. V trimming: 5 bases; J trimming: 6 bases; junction bases outside the gene matches: 3. CDR1 and CDR2 (germline): SGHTA, FQGTGA. CDR3 protein: CASSVGTSGSNEQFF. CDR3 coding DNA: TGTGCCAGCAGCGTAGGGACTAGCGGGAGCAATGAGCAGTTCTTC.

The CDR3 sequence: CASTSGGGPGQPQHF. CDR3 in DNA: TGTGCCAGTACAAGTGGTGGCGGGCCGGGTCAGCCCCAGCATTTT. The V gene is TRBV19, the J gene TRBJ1-5; D is unresolved. Germline-derived CDR1 and CDR2 are LNHDA and SQIVND (reference sequence). The CDR3 sequence is 15 residues long. Trimming cost V 7 bases and J 6 bases, with 19 bases left between them.

This chain links TRBV19 with TRBJ2-5, with D tentatively TRBD1 (5 bases). Trimming took off 6 bases at V and 5 bases at J, with 7 bases between the two ends. Germline lookup yields CDR1 LNHDA and CDR2 SQIVND (reference sequence). There are 11 residues in the CDR3. CDR3 amino acids: CASRSGETQYF. The CDR3 coding sequence is TGTGCCAGTAGATCAGGGGAGACCCAGTACTTC. Full variable domain (outside the CDR3, taken from reference TRBV19 and TRBJ2-5): DGGITQSPKYLFRKEGQNVTLSCEQNLNHDAMYWYRQDPGQGLRLIYYSQIVNDFQKGDIAEGYSVSREKKESFPLTVTSAQKNPTAFYLCASRSGETQYFGPGTRLLVL.

The sample holds a few counts of this clone. The chain combines TRBV7-9 with TRBJ2-7; possible D gene TRBD2, 5 bases. This CDR3 spans 15 amino acids. The ends were cut back, 5 bases at V and 4 bases at J, with 18 bases in the middle. The germline gives CDR1 SEHNR, CDR2 FQNEAQ (reference sequence). The CDR3 spells CASSPGAFGSYEQYF. In DNA, the CDR3 is TGTGCCAGCAGCCCTGGAGCATTTGGGAGTTACGAGCAGTACTTC. Full variable domain (remainder filled in from reference TRBV7-9 and TRBJ2-7): DTGVSQNPRHKITKRGQNVTFRCDPISEHNRLYWYRQTLGQGPEFLTYFQNEAQLEKSRLLSDRFSAERPKGSFSTLEIQRTEQGDSAMYLCASSPGAFGSYEQYFGPGTRLTVT.

This clone was seen once. The chain recombines TRBV19 with TRBJ2-7, with 12 bases that match TRBD2. V trimming: 4 bases; J trimming: 2 bases; junction bases outside the gene matches: 3. The length of the CDR3 is 15 residues. The V gene's germline CDR1 is LNHDA and CDR2 SQIVND (reference sequence). As DNA, the CDR3 is TGTGCCAGTAGTACGGGACTAGCGGGCCCCTACGAGCAGTACTTC. It specifies CASSTGLAGPYEQYF. The complete variable domain, with remaining parts taken from reference TRBV19 and TRBJ2-7, reads DGGITQSPKYLFRKEGQNVTLSCEQNLNHDAMYWYRQDPGQGLRLIYYSQIVNDFQKGDIAEGYSVSREKKESFPLTVTSAQKNPTAFYLCASSTGLAGPYEQYFGPGTRLTVT.

V is TRBV14 and J is TRBJ1-4; D is undetermined. The ends were cut back, 4 bases at V and 8 bases at J, with 17 bases in the middle. CDR3 length: 15 residues. CDR1 and CDR2 (germline): SGHDN, FVKESK. CDR3 nucleotides: TGTGCCAGCAGCCCCCAACTGACCGCAGGCGAAAAACTGTTTTTT. Its translation is CASSPQLTAGEKLFF.

CDR3 nucleotide sequence: TGTGCCAGCAGCAGGGGGCTAGCGGGAACCTACGAGCAGTACTTC. Translating gives CASSRGLAGTYEQYF. The chain is built from TRBV5-8 and TRBJ2-7, with 9 bases that match TRBD2. V gave up 4 bases and J gave up 2 bases; unmatched junction bases: 7. The CDR3 consists of 15 residues. The V gene's germline CDR1 is SGHTS and CDR2 YDEGEE.